The rows below give T cell receptor beta chains drawn from one sample of a study of OX40 agonist ivuxolimab in advanced cancers. Profiled with immunoSEQ multiplex PCR; TCRdb holds only in-frame clones, not every one. The table shows about 76,000 clones, with around 84% occurring only once. The material was CD4+ or CD8+ T cells sorted from blood, obtained in a trial of the OX40 agonist ivuxolimab. All receptors come from an adult with an advanced solid tumor such as melanoma, head and neck, liver or kidney cancer. Both conserved end residues are part of each CDR3. The D gene is left open where the match is weak. Where a row states a size, it is once, few, many or the class of an expanded clone; other rows omit it.

j_call clone_size d_call v_call cdr3_nt cdr3_aa
TRBJ1-1 few - TRBV6-5 TGTGCCAGCAGTTACTCGATCCACGGGGACACTGAAGCTTTCTTT CASSYSIHGDTEAFF
TRBJ2-6 - - TRBV7-6 TGTGCCAGCAGCGGTGACAAAATTGCTCCCGGGGCCAACGTCCTGACTTTC CASSGDKIAPGANVLTF
TRBJ2-7 - - TRBV6-1 TGTGCCAGCAGTGAAGAAGGGGGGAGCTCCTACGAGCAGTACTTC CASSEEGGSSYEQYF
TRBJ1-1 - - TRBV2 TGTGCCAGCAGTGACAGGTTCACTGAAGCTTTCTTT CASSDRFTEAFF
TRBJ2-1 - - TRBV7-2 TGTGCCAGCAGCTTGGTCAGGGGTGAGCAGTTCTTC CASSLVRGEQFF
TRBJ2-3 - TRBD1 TRBV5-5 TGTGCCAGCAGCTTGGAGGGACAGGGAGATACGCAGTATTTT CASSLEGQGDTQYF
TRBJ2-3 - TRBD1 TRBV29-1 TGCGGCTCCAGACAGGGCCGTGCAGATACGCAGTATTTT CGSRQGRADTQYF
TRBJ1-2 - - TRBV2 TGTGCCAGCAGTGAAGCTGGGTATGGCTACACCTTC CASSEAGYGYTF
TRBJ1-2 - TRBD1 TRBV9 TGTGCCAGCAGCACCAGGGGGCTAGACTATGGCTACACCTTC CASSTRGLDYGYTF
TRBJ2-5 - TRBD2 TRBV27 TGTGCCAGCAGTTTTCGGCTAGCGGGGGAGACCCAGTACTTC CASSFRLAGETQYF
TRBJ2-7 once - TRBV6-5 TGTGCCAGCAGTTACTCCCCTCTCCCACTCTACGAGCAGTACTTC CASSYSPLPLYEQYF
TRBJ2-1 - TRBD1 TRBV5-1 TGCGCCAGCAGCTCGGGACAGGGGCTCCCCTACAATGAGCAGTTCTTC CASSSGQGLPYNEQFF
TRBJ2-5 few TRBD1 TRBV7-9 TGTGCCAGCAGCTTAGGGGGACAGGGGGGTAGCCAAGAGACCCAGTACTTC CASSLGGQGGSQETQYF
TRBJ1-2 once - TRBV14 TGTGCCAGCAGCCAAGTCCCTGGCTACACCTTC CASSQVPGYTF
TRBJ1-2 few - TRBV21-1 TGTGCCAGCAGCAAAACGTCTCCAGGGCGCTATGGCTACACCTTC CASSKTSPGRYGYTF
TRBJ1-4 - - TRBV6-5 TGTGCCAGCAGTTATCAGGGGCAGACTAATGAAAAACTGTTTTTT CASSYQGQTNEKLFF
TRBJ2-7 - - TRBV21-1 TGTGCCAGCAGCAAAGCGGGGGGCAGCTCCTACGAGCAGTACTTC CASSKAGGSSYEQYF
TRBJ2-3 - - TRBV5-1 TGCGCCAGCAGCTTGGTGCAGGGCACAGATACGCAGTATTTT CASSLVQGTDTQYF
TRBJ2-1 - - TRBV6-5 TGTGCCAGCAGCTACTCCGCCTACAATGAGCAGTTCTTC CASSYSAYNEQFF
TRBJ1-3 - - TRBV11-3 TGTGCCAGCAGCTTAGACTACTCTGGAAACACCATATATTTT CASSLDYSGNTIYF
TRBJ2-1 - - TRBV14 TGTGCCAGCAGCCAAGTTTTCCGGGAGCAGTTCTTC CASSQVFREQFF
TRBJ1-1 - TRBD1 TRBV29-1 TGCAGCGCCGAACAGTTACAGGGGTTGACATGGAACACTGAAGCTTTCTTT CSAEQLQGLTWNTEAFF
TRBJ2-1 - TRBD2 TRBV6-1 TGTGCCAGCAGTGAAAGCCTAGCGGGGGGCGAGCAGTTCTTC CASSESLAGGEQFF
TRBJ1-3 once - TRBV5-1 TGCGCCAGCAGCTTGGCAGGGGTTGCCTCTGGAAACACCATATATTTT CASSLAGVASGNTIYF
TRBJ1-1 - TRBD1 TRBV29-1 TGCAGCGTGCCTCAAGGGCAGGGACAGGGTAGGAACACTGAAGCTTTCTTT CSVPQGQGQGRNTEAFF
TRBJ2-3 - - TRBV11-2 TGTGCCAGCAGCCACCCCGAGGATACGCAGTATTTT CASSHPEDTQYF
TRBJ1-1 - - TRBV5-4 TGTGCCAGCAGGGCGGAAATCGGACGGGGTTATACTGAAGCTTTCTTT CASRAEIGRGYTEAFF
TRBJ2-2 - - TRBV6-1 TGTGCCAGCAGTGGATGGAACACCGGGGAGCTGTTTTTT CASSGWNTGELFF
TRBJ1-1 - - TRBV7-3 TGTGCCACCGGGTGGGTCACTGAAGCTTTCTTT CATGWVTEAFF
TRBJ2-1 - - TRBV5-6 TGTGCCAGCAGCCTGGACGCCTGGAATGAGCAGTTCTTC CASSLDAWNEQFF
TRBJ1-2 - - TRBV7-9 TGTGCCAGCAGCTCCTCTTGGACAGCTAACTATGGCTACACCTTC CASSSSWTANYGYTF
TRBJ2-7 - TRBD1 TRBV28 TGTGCCAGCAGTTTAACCCGGGACAGGGGGCTTTACGAGCAGTACTTC CASSLTRDRGLYEQYF
TRBJ1-6 - - TRBV28 TGTGCCAGCAGTTTTAGCCCACCCCTCCACTTT CASSFSPPLHF
TRBJ1-5 - TRBD1 TRBV2 TGTGCCAGCAGGGAGGGGACAGGGGGGCGTCAGCCCCAGCATTTT CASREGTGGRQPQHF
TRBJ2-7 - TRBD2 TRBV6-5 TGTGCCAGCGTGCGGGGGAGCGGCTACGAGCAGTACTTC CASVRGSGYEQYF
TRBJ1-1 - - TRBV4-3 TGCGCCAGCAGCCAAGATCCAGGGATGAACACTGAAGCTTTCTTT CASSQDPGMNTEAFF
TRBJ2-1 - TRBD2 TRBV10-2 TGCGCCAGCAGTGAAAACAGTCTAGCGGGGCCGTTCTTC CASSENSLAGPFF
TRBJ1-4 few TRBD1 TRBV7-9 TGTGCCAGCAGCCCGACAGGGCGGAATGAAAAACTGTTTTTT CASSPTGRNEKLFF
TRBJ2-5 - TRBD1 TRBV2 TGTGCCAGCAGTGAGTGGCAGGGGGCGCGAGAGACCCAGTACTTC CASSEWQGARETQYF
TRBJ1-1 - - TRBV9 TGTGCCAGCAGCCCAATCGGACAAACGAACACTGAAGCTTTCTTT CASSPIGQTNTEAFF
TRBJ1-1 - TRBD1 TRBV16 TGTGCCAGCAGCCAATCCCCAGGACAGGGAGCGGACACTGAAGCTTTCTTT CASSQSPGQGADTEAFF
TRBJ2-5 - - TRBV4-1 TGCGCCAGCAGCCAGGCCGGGACTGCACAAGAGACCCAGTACTTC CASSQAGTAQETQYF
TRBJ1-5 - - TRBV7-2 TGTGCCAGCACCCCCCGGGAGTACAATCAGCCCCAGCATTTT CASTPREYNQPQHF
TRBJ2-5 few - TRBV7-9 TGTGCCAGCAGTTTATCGGGACCTGGTCCCTTAGAGACCCAGTACTTC CASSLSGPGPLETQYF
TRBJ1-2 - - TRBV7-9 TGTGCCAGCAGCTTAGTGGGGATCTATGGCTACACCTTC CASSLVGIYGYTF
TRBJ2-7 - - TRBV21-1 TGTGCCAGCAGCAAAGGGTACGAGCAGTACTTC CASSKGYEQYF
TRBJ2-2 once TRBD1 TRBV7-2 TGTGCCAGCAGCTTAGGGGGACAGGGGGCCGGGGAGCTGTTTTTT CASSLGGQGAGELFF
TRBJ2-3 - TRBD2 TRBV29-1 TGCAGCACCCAGACTAGCGGGGGAACAGATACGCAGTATTTT CSTQTSGGTDTQYF
TRBJ2-3 medium-sized - TRBV4-2 TGTGCCAGCGGGAGTACAAGCACAGATACGCAGTATTTT CASGSTSTDTQYF
TRBJ1-1 - TRBD1 TRBV14 TGTGCCAGCAGCCCCAAACAGGGGTCGATGAACACTGAAGCTTTCTTT CASSPKQGSMNTEAFF
TRBJ1-2 - - TRBV27 TGTGCCAGCAGCTCTGGGGTGGTAGGGACTAACTATGGCTACACCTTC CASSSGVVGTNYGYTF
TRBJ2-5 once TRBD1 TRBV10-3 TGTGCCATCAGTGAGTCTCGGGACAGGGGTAAAGAGACCCAGTACTTC CAISESRDRGKETQYF
TRBJ1-2 once - TRBV28 TGTGCCAGCAGTTTATCCGGGCAGAGTCCCCTCTATGGCTACACCTTC CASSLSGQSPLYGYTF
TRBJ1-2 - - TRBV5-4 TGTGCCAGCAGCTTGTTTTCTCGGGACACTTATGGCTACACCTTC CASSLFSRDTYGYTF
TRBJ1-2 few - TRBV28 TGTGCCAGCAGTCAGGTATTAGAAACCTATGGCTACACCTTC CASSQVLETYGYTF
TRBJ2-7 - - TRBV14 TGTGCCAGCAGCCTCACAGGTGGGACTCTTAGCGAGCAGTACTTC CASSLTGGTLSEQYF
TRBJ2-7 - - TRBV5-1 TGCGCCAGCAGCTTGGCCAGTGCTAATAACGAGCAGTACTTC CASSLASANNEQYF
TRBJ2-5 once - TRBV11-2 TGTGCCAGCACCCCGAGACGACAGACCCTCGGGGAGACCCAGTACTTC CASTPRRQTLGETQYF
TRBJ2-5 - TRBD1 TRBV28 TGTGCCAGCAGTGCAGACCTTTTCCAAGGGACAGGGGGATTTGTTTGGGAAGAGACCCAGTACTTC CASSADLFQGTGGFVWEETQYF
TRBJ1-4 - - TRBV30 TGTGCCTGGAGTGTACCTCCAGTAGGTAATGAAAAACTGTTTTTT CAWSVPPVGNEKLFF